This TCR beta chain was captured by sequencing in a study of cytomegalovirus exposure and HLA in healthy donors. General observations from the study: Later analysis placed DRB1 highest and HLA-C lowest in TCR association rates, which differed by HLA locus. At a 0.05 false discovery rate, a later analysis found roughly 17,000 TCR beta sequences to be associated with HLA alleles. Some segments of the V type, notably TRBV6-2 and TRBV6-3, were excluded as indistinguishable. Researchers reportedly found TCR beta sequences accurately predicted most subjects' HLA-A and HLA-B alleles.

As regards this clone: Its antigen is unidentified.

The CDR3 is 16 residues long. V shed 0 bases, J shed 2 bases, and the junction held 6 bases outside the gene matches. The V gene's germline CDR1 is SGHAT and CDR2 FQNNGV. The study ran its PCR with 60 Vbeta and 13 Jbeta primers. Assay: immunoSEQ multiplex PCR; the TCRdb copy retains only in-frame clones and omits some. The sample lists approximately 200,000 clones, around 83% occurring once. The sample taken for sequencing was PBMCs. This sequence originates from a woman aged 50 to 65 in good health and CMV-seropositive. This chain connects TRBV11-2 to TRBJ2-5; 7 nucleotides align to TRBD2. This chain's CDR3 is CASSLDPASGQETQYF. The CDR3 DNA follows: TGTGCCAGCAGCTTAGATCCTGCTAGCGGACAAGAGACCCAGTACTTC.